One and the same sample provided the 9 T cell receptor beta chains below, sequenced in a study of cytomegalovirus exposure and HLA in healthy donors. Clones were read by immunoSEQ multiplex PCR, and TCRdb kept only the in-frame ones, dropping some. The table lists fewer than 300,000 clones, approximately 88% of them singletons. The sequencing input was PBMCs. These TCRs come from a woman aged 18-35 years in good health and CMV-seronegative.

The chain has TRBV19 and TRBJ2-3; D may be TRBD2 (5 bases). V was pared by 9 bases and J by 2 bases, with 9 bases between. This CDR3 is built from 12 residues. Germline loops: CDR1 LNHDA, CDR2 SQIVND (reference sequence). CDR3 nucleotide sequence: TGTGCCAGCCAGGACTTCACAGATACGCAGTATTTT. Protein sequence: CASQDFTDTQYF.

The chain combines TRBV6-5 with TRBJ1-1, with a weak D call TRBD1 (6 bases). V was trimmed by 7 bases and J by 7 bases, leaving 19 bases between them. The length of the CDR3 is 14 residues. The germline V gene has CDR1 MNHEY and CDR2 SVGAGI. This chain's CDR3 is CASNPDRRGFEAFF. CDR3 bases: TGTGCCAGCAACCCTGACAGGCGAGGATTTGAAGCTTTCTTT.

J is TRBJ1-3 and V is TRBV4-1; D not resolved. V was shortened by 2 bases and J by 0 bases, with 17 bases between the two germline ends. Germline V gene data show CDR1 as MGHRA and CDR2 as YSYEKL. This CDR3 spans 18 amino acids. This CDR3 reads CASSQMPVGIRSGNTIYF. The CDR3 nucleotides read TGCGCCAGCAGCCAAATGCCTGTGGGCATTCGCTCTGGAAACACCATATATTTT.

This clone was detected only once. The chain recombines TRBV7-9 with TRBJ1-2, with 7 bases identical to TRBD1. CDR3 length equals 14 residues. Germline V gene lookup returns CDR1 SEHNR and CDR2 FQNEAQ (reference sequence). Trimming at V came to 0 bases and at J to 5 bases, leaving 3 bases not matched to a gene. CDR3 bases: TGTGCCAGCAGCTTAGCGGACAGGCGGTATGGCTACACCTTC. Translation gives CASSLADRRYGYTF.

The CDR3 region is CASNKDRTAFSRGHEQYF. Here the CDR3 DNA reads TGTGCCAGCAACAAGGACCGGACAGCTTTCAGCCGAGGCCACGAGCAGTACTTC. The chain carries TRBV27 and TRBJ2-7; TRBD1 is a possible D gene (6 bases). Germline V gene lookup returns CDR1 MNHEY and CDR2 SMNVEV (reference sequence). V was shortened by 7 bases and J by 5 bases, with 30 bases between the two germline ends. The CDR3 loop spans 18 amino acids.

This clone appeared once. This rearrangement joins TRBV4-3 to TRBJ2-3, with D possibly matching TRBD1 (6 bases). In germline, CDR1 is LGHNA, CDR2 YSLEER. The CDR3 covers 15 residues. The V and J ends lost 0 bases and 8 bases respectively, with 15 bases between them. CDR3 DNA: TGCGCCAGCAGCCAAGACAGGGGCTCTCGAGGTACGCAGTATTTT. It encodes CASSQDRGSRGTQYF.

There are a few counts of this clone. V is TRBV28 and J is TRBJ2-7; 11 nucleotides match TRBD1. The germline gives CDR1 MDHEN, CDR2 SYDVKM. J lost 1 base, V lost 6 bases, and 5 bases had no gene match. This CDR3 has 15 residues. The CDR3 loop is CASSKGQGVSYEQYF. The CDR3 DNA sequence: TGTGCCAGCAGCAAGGGACAGGGGGTGTCCTACGAGCAGTACTTC.

This clone occurred once. V and J are TRBV28 and TRBJ1-2, with 10 bases that match TRBD1. Germline V gene data show CDR1 as MDHEN and CDR2 as SYDVKM. V gave up 8 bases and J gave up 4 bases; unmatched junction bases: 7. The CDR3 spans 14 residues. CDR3 nucleotide sequence: TGTGCCAGCGGAAGGACAGGGGGTAGCTATGGCTACACCTTC. Translating gives CASGRTGGSYGYTF.

V is TRBV9 and J is TRBJ2-3, with D hard to call. V lost 0 bases to trimming and J lost 0 bases, with 11 bases between them. Germline-derived CDR1 and CDR2 are SGDLS and YYNGEE. This CDR3 spans 16 amino acids. The CDR3 region has the DNA TGTGCCAGCAGCGTAGCACCCACTCTCAGCACAGATACGCAGTATTTT. Its translation is CASSVAPTLSTDTQYF.